Following are 15 T cell receptor beta chains from one sample sequenced in a study of shared clonotypes between healthy human individuals. Selected positively for CCR7 and CD45RO-negative, naive CD8 cells excluded terminally differentiated effector memory CD45RA+ cells. This table comes from immunoSEQ multiplex PCR, and its TCRdb copy is limited to in-frame clones, with some not included. The table lists 1.5 million to 2.5 million clones, about 94% of them singletons. Input material: naive CD8+ T cells sorted from blood. The receptors stem from a man younger than 30 in good health.

This clone showed up just a few times. V gene TRBV6-5 combines with J gene TRBJ1-5, with TRBD1 as a possible D gene (5 bases). CDR3 length: 15 residues. Trimming pared 2 bases from V and 0 bases from J, leaving 8 bases between. Per the germline V gene, CDR1 is MNHEY and CDR2 is SVGAGI. This CDR3 reads CASSYGGYSNQPQHF. As DNA, the CDR3 is TGTGCCAGCAGTTACGGGGGGTATAGCAATCAGCCCCAGCATTTT.

The V call is TRBV5-1, the J call TRBJ1-3; no reliable D call. This CDR3 has 16 amino acids. Per germline, CDR1 SGHRS and CDR2 YFSETQ. Trimming left V 4 bases short and J 2 bases short, with 16 bases between. CDR3 nucleotide sequence: TGCGCCAGCAGCCTAGTAGACCCGGCCCCTGGAAACACCATATATTTT. Protein sequence: CASSLVDPAPGNTIYF.

The chain links TRBV5-4 to TRBJ1-6; possibly TRBD1 for D (6 bases). Trimming removed 0 bases at V and 9 bases at J, with 25 bases between. CDR1 is SGHNT, CDR2 YYREEE, per germline (reference sequence). This CDR3 is built from 19 residues. In DNA, the CDR3 is TGTGCCAGCAGCTTGGGTGCCGGGGGCGATGGCGTATTGGGTTCACCCCTCCACTTT. Translating it yields CASSLGAGGDGVLGSPLHF.

The V call is TRBV6-5, the J call TRBJ2-5; D gene ambiguous. This CDR3 comprises 15 residues. Germline assignment: CDR1 MNHEY and CDR2 SVGAGI. V lost 2 bases to trimming and J lost 3 bases, with 13 bases between them. Here the CDR3 reads CASSYRPRDKETQYF. CDR3 in DNA: TGTGCCAGCAGTTACCGGCCTAGAGATAAAGAGACCCAGTACTTC.

The rearrangement joins TRBV6-5 to TRBJ2-7; D uncertain. With 5 bases removed from V and 0 bases from J, the gap between germline ends came to 11 bases. This CDR3 contains 14 residues. CDR1 and CDR2 from the germline V gene are MNHEY and SVGAGI. CDR3 region: CASSGISSSYEQYF. CDR3 coding DNA: TGTGCCAGCAGTGGCATTTCGAGCTCCTACGAGCAGTACTTC.

This chain uses TRBV7-9 with TRBJ2-7; 7 nucleotides agree with TRBD1. The junction had 8 bases not matched to a gene; V was cut back by 5 bases and J by 1 base. The CDR3 runs to 15 residues. CDR1 is SEHNR and CDR2 is FQNEAQ in the germline V gene (reference sequence). The CDR3 here is CASSPRDSVSYEQYF. The CDR3 coding sequence is TGTGCCAGCAGCCCCCGGGACAGCGTGTCCTACGAGCAGTACTTC.

This chain connects TRBV4-3 to TRBJ1-5; D remains unclear. The CDR3 runs to 14 residues. The germline V gene has CDR1 LGHNA and CDR2 YSLEER. Trimming stripped 0 bases from V and 6 bases from J, with 9 bases between. The CDR3 bases are TGCGCCAGCAGCCAAGATATCGGGTCTCAGCCCCAGCATTTT. This gives the protein CASSQDIGSQPQHF.

This clone appeared a single time. The chain combines TRBV6-1 with TRBJ2-3; 8 bases fit TRBD2. This CDR3 spans 16 amino acids. V lost 3 bases and J lost 0; bases outside the gene matches: 5. In germline, CDR1 is MNHNS, CDR2 SASEGT. The CDR3 DNA sequence: TGTGCCAGCAGTGATAGGCTAGCGGGCAGCACAGATACGCAGTATTTT. This translates into CASSDRLAGSTDTQYF.

The chain recombines TRBV9 with TRBJ1-4, with TRBD1 matching over 11 bases. The CDR3 runs 15 residues. The V and J ends lost 3 bases and 7 bases, in that order; junction bases with no gene match: 5. The germline V gene encodes CDR1 SGDLS and CDR2 YYNGEE. The CDR3 DNA follows: TGTGCCAGCAGCGAGGGACAGGGGGGTTTTGAAAAACTGTTTTTT. It yields the protein CASSEGQGGFEKLFF.

The chain joins TRBV6-5 to TRBJ1-1; a possible D gene is TRBD1 (6 bases). Trimming cost V 0 bases and J 11 bases, with 16 bases left between them. The germline V gene has CDR1 MNHEY and CDR2 SVGAGI. This CDR3 comprises 14 residues. The CDR3 loop is CASSYSMGGADAFF. DNA for the CDR3: TGTGCCAGCAGTTACTCGATGGGGGGGGCGGACGCTTTCTTT.

This chain connects TRBV29-1 to TRBJ1-5; 11 bases agree with TRBD1. Germline trimming cut 0 bases from V and 5 bases from J; bases unmatched to any gene: 6. The CDR3 is made up of 16 amino acids. CDR1 is SQVTM and CDR2 is ANQGSEA in the germline V gene. The CDR3 DNA follows: TGCAGCGTTGAAGATTTTCGGACAGGGGGCTATCAGCCCCAGCATTTT. It encodes CSVEDFRTGGYQPQHF.

This sequence joins TRBV9 and TRBJ2-7, with 10 bases identical to TRBD2. The J segment lost 3 bases and the V segment lost 4 bases, leaving 4 bases of the junction unmatched. This CDR3 comprises 14 residues. Germline loops: CDR1 SGDLS, CDR2 YYNGEE. CDR3 sequence reads: CASSPSGSGYEQYF. CDR3 DNA sequence: TGTGCCAGCAGCCCTAGCGGGAGTGGCTACGAGCAGTACTTC.

This clone was counted a few times. V is TRBV12-5 and J is TRBJ1-5; D perhaps matches TRBD1 (5 bases). The length of the CDR3 is 11 residues. Germline loops: CDR1 LGHNT, CDR2 FRNRAP. V lost 6 bases, J lost 6 bases, and 6 bases lay in between. The CDR3 region is CASGDSQPQHF. CDR3 sequence (DNA): TGTGCTAGTGGCGACAGTCAGCCCCAGCATTTT.

A note on this clone: The sample contains more than one DNA sequence encoding this CDR3. The chain uses TRBV19 and TRBJ1-1, with a weak D call TRBD1 (6 bases). Germline assignment: CDR1 LNHDA and CDR2 SQIVND (reference sequence). The CDR3 is 13 residues long. The V and J ends lost 3 bases and 5 bases respectively, with 10 bases between them. CDR3 amino acids: CASSIGGQTEAFF. The CDR3 region has the DNA TGTGCCAGTAGTATCGGGGGGCAGACTGAAGCTTTCTTT.

The V and J genes are TRBV27 and TRBJ1-5; 7 positions match TRBD1. V was clipped by 5 bases and J by 1 base; unmatched bases: 5. This CDR3 is built from 15 residues. Germline V gene data show CDR1 as MNHEY and CDR2 as SMNVEV (reference sequence). Written as DNA, the CDR3 is TGTGCCAGCAGTACACTACAGGGGAGCAATCAGCCCCAGCATTTT. Encoded protein: CASSTLQGSNQPQHF.